The T cell receptor (beta chain) under discussion was sequenced for a study of T cell responses to AZD1222 COVID-19 vaccine. The CDR3 covers 14 residues. The V gene's germline CDR1 is MNHEY and CDR2 SVGEGT. V lost 0 bases, J lost 7 bases, and 12 bases lay in between. Assay used: immunoSEQ multiplex PCR; TCRdb lists only in-frame clones, some missing. The profile covers more than 80,000 clones, with about 90% appearing a single time and 10% taken by the ten largest. This sequence joins TRBV6-2 or TRBV6-3 and TRBJ1-2; tentatively, D is TRBD1 (5 bases). Here the sequenced sample was peripheral blood, taken on day 0 of MenACWY control vaccination. This TCR came from an adult in good health. The CDR3 bases are TGTGCCAGCAGTTACTCCTCTGGGGCAGCTGGCTACACCTTC. Translated, it gives CASSYSSGAAGYTF.